This TCR beta chain came from a study of identical twins. General study findings and limits: There was more out-of-frame TCR alpha sharing in monozygotic twins than models estimated.

After removal of 3 bases from V and 6 bases from J, the junction contained 9 bases not matched to a gene. CDR1 and CDR2 from the germline V gene are SEHNR and FQNEAQ (reference sequence). The CDR3 consists of 15 residues. Ten or more counts support this clonotype. Its antigen is unknown. Unique molecular identifiers were present on the cDNA, and a universal primer site came from template switching. TCRdb passed the 5' RACE reads through MiXCR, listing each CDR3 protein once. This sample has 350,000 to 450,000 distinct CDR3 sequences; approximately 18% occur once, and the top ten carry around 12%. The chain joins TRBV7-9 to TRBJ2-3; TRBD2 aligns across 7 bases. What was sequenced was naive T cells sorted from blood. The origin of this receptor is a man in his fifties or sixties in good health. CDR3 sequence: CASSFFGGRGDTQYF. The CDR3 DNA sequence: TGTGCCAGCAGCTTTTTTGGCGGGAGAGGGGATACGCAGTATTTT.